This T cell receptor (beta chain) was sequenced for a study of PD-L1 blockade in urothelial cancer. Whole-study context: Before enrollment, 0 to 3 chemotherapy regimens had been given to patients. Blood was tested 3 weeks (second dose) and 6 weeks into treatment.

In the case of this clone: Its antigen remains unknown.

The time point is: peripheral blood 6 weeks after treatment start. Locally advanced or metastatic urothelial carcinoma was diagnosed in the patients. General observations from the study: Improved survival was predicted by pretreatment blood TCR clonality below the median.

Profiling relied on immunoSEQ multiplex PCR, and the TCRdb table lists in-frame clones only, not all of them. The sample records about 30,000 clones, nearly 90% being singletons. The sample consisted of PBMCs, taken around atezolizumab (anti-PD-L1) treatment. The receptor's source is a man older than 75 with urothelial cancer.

CDR3 loop: CALIRRVSSYNEQFF. The CDR3 DNA follows: TGTGCCCTCATTCGACGGGTGAGCTCCTACAATGAGCAGTTCTTC. The gene calls are TRBV2 and TRBJ2-1; no clear D. This CDR3 region has 15 residues. Trimming took 11 bases from V and 0 from J, leaving 17 bases between them. CDR1 SNHLY and CDR2 FYNNEI come from the germline V gene. The whole variable domain, remainder taken from reference TRBV2 and TRBJ2-1, is EPEVTQTPSHQVTQMGQEVILRCVPISNHLYFYWYRQILGQKVEFLVSFYNNEISEKSEIFDDQFSVERPDGSNFTLKIRSTKLEDSAMYFCALIRRVSSYNEQFFGPGTRLTVL.